This entry is about one T cell receptor (beta chain). The CDR3 loop spans 12 amino acids. CDR1 and CDR2 (germline): SQVTM, ANQGSEA. V lost 6 bases, J lost 2 bases, and 11 bases lay in between. The sample belongs to a study of blood T cell repertoires in COVID-19. In the source study's methods: Counts of nucleated cells, estimated from reference gene primer amplification, were obtained. Sequencing used immunoSEQ multiplex PCR; TCRdb keeps in-frame clones, though not all of them. V, J and clone size were drawn from that table, and D and trimming were deduced from the DNA. This sample has around 20,000 clones; about 88% occur once, and the top ten carry approximately 16%.

Specimen: peripheral blood. The chain has TRBV29-1 and TRBJ2-7, with a weak D call TRBD1 (5 bases). The source of this sequence is a man in his 70s with acute or convalescent COVID-19. CDR3 sequence: CSVQGLPYEQYF. CDR3 nucleotides: TGCAGCGTCCAGGGTCTTCCCTACGAGCAGTACTTC.